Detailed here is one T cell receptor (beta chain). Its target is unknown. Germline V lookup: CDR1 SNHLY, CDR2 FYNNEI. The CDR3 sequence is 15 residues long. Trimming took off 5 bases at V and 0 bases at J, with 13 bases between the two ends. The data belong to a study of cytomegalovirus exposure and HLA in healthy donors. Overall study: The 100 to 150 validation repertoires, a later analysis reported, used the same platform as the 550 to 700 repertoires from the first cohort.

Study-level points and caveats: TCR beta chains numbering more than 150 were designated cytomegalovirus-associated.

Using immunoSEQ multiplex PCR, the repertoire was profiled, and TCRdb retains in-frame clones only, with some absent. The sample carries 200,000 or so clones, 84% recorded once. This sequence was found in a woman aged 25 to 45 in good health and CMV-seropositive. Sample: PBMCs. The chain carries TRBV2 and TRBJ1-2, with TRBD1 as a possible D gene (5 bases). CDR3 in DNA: TGTGCCAGCAGTAGGCGCGTAGGGGCTAACTATGGCTACACCTTC. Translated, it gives CASSRRVGANYGYTF.